The clone carrying this T cell receptor beta chain came up many times. The data belong to a study of response to subunit inactivated influenza vaccine. Using its own MiXCR run on the RT-PCR reads, TCRdb lists one record per CDR3 protein. The repertoire holds hundreds of thousands of distinct CDR3 sequences, with 11% as singletons. This CDR3 has 16 amino acids. Germline values: CDR1 SGHVS, CDR2 FQNEAQ. V lost 4 bases to trimming and J lost 3 bases, with 16 bases between them. The same sample was also studied in work on T cells expressing NK-cell markers. That report notes: A 5'RACE template switching approach incorporating UMIs was used to make TCR beta cDNA. A handful of donors showed these clonotypes also leading the CD3+CD56-NKG2C+ fraction.

The sequence came from a man aged 50 or older who received an inactivated influenza vaccine. The gene calls are TRBV7-8 and TRBJ2-1, with D tentatively TRBD2 (5 bases). The sample consisted of PBMCs from blood, taken on the day of vaccination. For the CDR3, the DNA is TGTGCCAGCAGCTCCCGCCGGGGTTACGGCTACAATGAGCAGTTCTTC. Translation: CASSSRRGYGYNEQFF.